This TCR beta chain was captured in a study of shared clonotypes between healthy human individuals. With V trimmed by 4 bases and J by 0 bases, 6 bases remained unmatched. The CDR3 contains 17 residues. Some clones are missing from TCRdb's copy, which holds only in-frame ones; the method was immunoSEQ multiplex PCR. In the table there are about 1 million clones, approximately 68% of which are singletons. This receptor was taken from a man younger than 30 in good health. The chain links TRBV5-3 to TRBJ1-4, with TRBD1 matching 10 bases. TRBV5-3 is filed as an ORF, its function uncertain. Sequenced sample: memory CD4+ T cells sorted from blood. Subset noted: CD45RA-negative fraction. CDR3 in amino acids: CARSQGDRGATNEKLFF. In nucleotides, the CDR3 is TGTGCCAGAAGCCAAGGGGACAGGGGCGCAACTAATGAAAAACTGTTTTTT.